This record looks at one T cell receptor beta chain sequence and its context. Its antigen is still unknown. The CDR3 is made up of 13 amino acids. Germline lookup yields CDR1 MNHEY and CDR2 SVGEGT. The sample is drawn from a study of monozygotic twins with inflammatory bowel disease. Overall study findings and caveats: Clonotype sharing was lower in IBD patients than healthy twins, most markedly with disease activity. IBD patients carried less diverse TCRbeta repertoires (inverse Simpson) than healthy co-twins.

TCRdb re-called the 5' RACE reads; one entry per CDR3 protein, DNA not given. The listing contains more than 300,000 distinct CDR3 sequences. The chain has TRBV6-2 or TRBV6-3 and TRBJ2-7. Sample: blood. This clonotype was obtained from a human donor with ulcerative colitis or Crohn's disease, or a healthy co-twin of an affected twin (not recorded which). The CDR3 sequence is CASRIDPMGEQYF.